The clone carrying this TCR beta chain came up once. Its antigen remains unidentified. Every donor provided 9.5 to 10 milliliters of peripheral blood. The CDR3 runs 12 residues. V was pared by 5 bases and J by 6 bases, with 9 bases between. CDR1 and CDR2 (germline): KGHDR, SFDVKD. It was with a sample-barcoded 5' primer and a J-beta primer mix that a second PCR of roughly 7 to 12 cycles was run. From the 5' RACE reads, TCRdb called clonotypes with MiXCR, one entry per CDR3 protein. The sample consists of roughly 1,700,000 distinct CDR3 sequences, roughly 28% of them appearing once. The data were taken from a study of blood T cells in healthy people across ages. Study-wide results and limits: As age increased, TCR beta diversity per million T cells fell in a roughly linear fashion.

This receptor was taken from a woman in her twenties or thirties in good health. The sample comprised blood. This chain uses TRBV24-1 with TRBJ1-1; D is unresolved. CDR3 DNA: TGTGCCACCAGTGCTCCGGGCTCTGAAGCTTTCTTT. It translates to CATSAPGSEAFF.